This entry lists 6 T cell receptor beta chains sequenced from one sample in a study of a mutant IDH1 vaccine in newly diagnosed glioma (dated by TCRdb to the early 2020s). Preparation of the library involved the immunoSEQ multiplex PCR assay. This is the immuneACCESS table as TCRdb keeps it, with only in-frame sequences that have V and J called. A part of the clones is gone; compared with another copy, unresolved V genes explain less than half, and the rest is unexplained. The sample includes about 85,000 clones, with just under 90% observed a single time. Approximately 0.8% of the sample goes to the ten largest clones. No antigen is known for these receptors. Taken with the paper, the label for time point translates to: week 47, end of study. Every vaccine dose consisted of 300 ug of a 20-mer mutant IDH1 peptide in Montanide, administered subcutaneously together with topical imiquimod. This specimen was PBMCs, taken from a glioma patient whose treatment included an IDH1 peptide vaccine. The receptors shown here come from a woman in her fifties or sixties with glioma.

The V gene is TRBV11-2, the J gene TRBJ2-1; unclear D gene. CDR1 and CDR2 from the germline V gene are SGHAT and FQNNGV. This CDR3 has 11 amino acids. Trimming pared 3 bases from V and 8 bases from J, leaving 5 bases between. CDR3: CASSFHHEQFF. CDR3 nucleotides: TGTGCCAGCAGCTTTCACCATGAGCAGTTCTTC.

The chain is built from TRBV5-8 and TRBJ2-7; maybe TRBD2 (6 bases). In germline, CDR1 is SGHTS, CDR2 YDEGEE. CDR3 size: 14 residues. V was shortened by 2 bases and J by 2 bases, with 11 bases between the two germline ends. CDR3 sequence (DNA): TGTGCCAGCAGCTTCGGAGGGCCCCCCTACGAGCAGTACTTC. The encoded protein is CASSFGGPPYEQYF.

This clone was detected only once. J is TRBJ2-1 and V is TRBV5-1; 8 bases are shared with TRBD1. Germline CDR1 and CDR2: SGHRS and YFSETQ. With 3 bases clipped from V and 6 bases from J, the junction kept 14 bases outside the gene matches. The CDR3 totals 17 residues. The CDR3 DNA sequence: TGCGCCAGCAGCTCTTGGCTACAGGGAGGACAGGGCAATGAGCAGTTCTTC. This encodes CASSSWLQGGQGNEQFF.

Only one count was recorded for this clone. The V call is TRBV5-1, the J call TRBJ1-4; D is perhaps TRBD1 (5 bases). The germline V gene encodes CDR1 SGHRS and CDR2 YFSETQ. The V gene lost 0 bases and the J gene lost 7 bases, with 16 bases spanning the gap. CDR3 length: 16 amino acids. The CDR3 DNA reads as TGCGCCAGCAGCTTGGGTTACCAGGGACCGGGTGAAAAACTGTTTTTT. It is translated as CASSLGYQGPGEKLFF.

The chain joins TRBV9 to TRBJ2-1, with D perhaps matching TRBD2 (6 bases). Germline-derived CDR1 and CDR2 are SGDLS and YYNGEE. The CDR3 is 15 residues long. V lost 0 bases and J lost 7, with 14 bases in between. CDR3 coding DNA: TGTGCCAGCAGCGTAGGGTGGGAGGAAGGTAATGAGCAGTTCTTC. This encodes CASSVGWEEGNEQFF. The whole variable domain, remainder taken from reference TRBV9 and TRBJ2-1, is DSGVTQTPKHLITATGQRVTLRCSPRSGDLSVYWYQQSLDQGLQFLIQYYNGEERAKGNILERFSAQQFPDLHSELNLSSLELGDSALYFCASSVGWEEGNEQFFGPGTRLTVL.

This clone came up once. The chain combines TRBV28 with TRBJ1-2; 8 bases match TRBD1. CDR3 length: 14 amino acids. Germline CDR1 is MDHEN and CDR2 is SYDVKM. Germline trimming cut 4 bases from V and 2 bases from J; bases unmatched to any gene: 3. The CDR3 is CASSSWTGNYGYTF. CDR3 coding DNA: TGTGCCAGCAGTTCCTGGACAGGGAACTATGGCTACACCTTC.